This passage covers 5 T cell receptor beta chains from one sample sequenced in a study of beta chain features in type 1 diabetes. Study-level points and caveats: Moderately but significantly shorter TCRB CDR3s were found in Type 1 diabetes patients in all four CD4+ subsets.

Antigens for these TCRs are unknown. Expressed TCRB transcripts were sequenced because the entire RNA isolate underwent reverse transcription. TCRdb's copy holds only in-frame clones and misses some; the assay was immunoSEQ multiplex PCR. The sample consists of about 160,000 clones, about 8% of them appearing once. Specimen: central memory CD4+ T cells from blood. Every receptor here comes from a woman between 40 and 50 years old with type 1 diabetes.

This chain links TRBV28 with TRBJ1-1, with TRBD1 matching 7 bases. There are 12 residues in the CDR3. Trimming removed 1 base from V and 11 bases from J; junction bases left unmatched: 4. CDR1 is MDHEN and CDR2 is SYDVKM in the germline V gene. CDR3 nucleotide sequence: TGTGCCAGCAGTTTATCAGGGGGTGCTGCTTTCTTT. It yields the protein CASSLSGGAAFF.

This chain connects TRBV15 to TRBJ1-4, with 7 nucleotides matching TRBD1. The germline CDR1 and CDR2 sequences are LNHNV and YYDKDF (reference sequence). V trimming: 3 bases; J trimming: 8 bases; junction bases outside the gene matches: 12. The CDR3 has 16 amino acids. CDR3 loop: CATSSSSNRGGEKLFF. CDR3 bases: TGTGCCACCAGCAGCTCATCAAACAGGGGAGGCGAAAAACTGTTTTTT.

This clone was seen a handful of times. The chain joins TRBV7-9 to TRBJ2-1, with 8 bases matching TRBD2. The CDR3 length is 15 residues. Germline values: CDR1 SEHNR, CDR2 FQNEAQ (reference sequence). Trimming took 3 bases from V and 7 from J; bases not matched to a gene: 8. The CDR3 spells CASSLSGGPSNEQFF. CDR3 nucleotides: TGTGCCAGCAGCTTGTCGGGAGGGCCTTCGAATGAGCAGTTCTTC.

This clone was observed a handful of times. The chain links TRBV18 to TRBJ2-3; the match to TRBD2 covers 7 bases. CDR1 is KGHSH, CDR2 LQKENI, per germline. V shed 5 bases and J 0 bases; nucleotides not matched to a gene: 11. This CDR3 is built from 17 residues. The CDR3: CASSSRPRGESTDTQYF. The CDR3 DNA reads as TGTGCCAGCTCATCCCGACCCCGGGGGGAAAGCACAGATACGCAGTATTTT.

This clone was counted between two and nine times. The chain is built from TRBV6-5 and TRBJ2-1; 9 bases map to TRBD2. With V trimmed by 8 bases and J by 5 bases, 10 bases remained unmatched. The CDR3 length is 15 residues. The germline gives CDR1 MNHEY, CDR2 SVGAGI. The CDR3 sequence: CASGPVSGSNNEQFF. The CDR3 DNA reads as TGTGCCAGCGGACCTGTTAGCGGGAGTAACAATGAGCAGTTCTTC.